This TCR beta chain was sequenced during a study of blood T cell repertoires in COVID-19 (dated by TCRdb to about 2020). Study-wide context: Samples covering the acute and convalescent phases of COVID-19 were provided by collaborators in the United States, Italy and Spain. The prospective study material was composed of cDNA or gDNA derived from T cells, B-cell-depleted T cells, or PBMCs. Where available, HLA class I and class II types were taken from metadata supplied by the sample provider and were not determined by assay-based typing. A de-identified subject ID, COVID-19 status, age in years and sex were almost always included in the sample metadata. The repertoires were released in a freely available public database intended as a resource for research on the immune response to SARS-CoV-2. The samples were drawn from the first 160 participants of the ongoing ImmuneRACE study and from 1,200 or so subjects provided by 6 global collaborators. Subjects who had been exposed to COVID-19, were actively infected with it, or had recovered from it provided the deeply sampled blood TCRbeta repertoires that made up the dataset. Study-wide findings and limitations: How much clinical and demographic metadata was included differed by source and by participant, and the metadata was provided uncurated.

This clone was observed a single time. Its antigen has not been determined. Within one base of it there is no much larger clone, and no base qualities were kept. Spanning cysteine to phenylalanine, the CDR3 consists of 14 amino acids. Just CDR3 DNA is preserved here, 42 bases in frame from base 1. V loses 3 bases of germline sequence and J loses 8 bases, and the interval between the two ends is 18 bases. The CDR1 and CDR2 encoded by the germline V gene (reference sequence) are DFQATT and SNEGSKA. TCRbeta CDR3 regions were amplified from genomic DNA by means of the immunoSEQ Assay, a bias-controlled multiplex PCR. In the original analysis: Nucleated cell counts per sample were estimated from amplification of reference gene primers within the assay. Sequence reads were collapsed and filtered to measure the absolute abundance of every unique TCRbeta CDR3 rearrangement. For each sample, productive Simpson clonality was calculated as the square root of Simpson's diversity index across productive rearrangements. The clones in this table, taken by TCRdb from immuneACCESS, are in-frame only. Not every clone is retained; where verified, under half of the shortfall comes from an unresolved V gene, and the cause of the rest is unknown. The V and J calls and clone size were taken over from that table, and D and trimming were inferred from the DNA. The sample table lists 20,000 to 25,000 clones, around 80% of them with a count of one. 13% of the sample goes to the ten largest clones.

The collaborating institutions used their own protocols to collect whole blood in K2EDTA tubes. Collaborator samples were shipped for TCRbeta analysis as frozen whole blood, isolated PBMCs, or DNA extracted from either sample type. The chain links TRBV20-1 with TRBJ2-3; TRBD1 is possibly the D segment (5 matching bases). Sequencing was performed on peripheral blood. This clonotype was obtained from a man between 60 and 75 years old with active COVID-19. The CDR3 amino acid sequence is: CSASHPQIQGTQYF. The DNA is TGCAGTGCTAGTCACCCCCAAATTCAGGGTACGCAGTATTTT.